This entry describes one T cell receptor beta chain. The sample originates from a study of T cell changes during pregnancy in multiple sclerosis. Clones were read by immunoSEQ multiplex PCR, and TCRdb kept only the in-frame ones, dropping some. The sample holds tens of thousands of clones, over 85% seen once. This CDR3 is built from 15 residues. The germline CDR1 and CDR2 sequences are LGHNA and YNFKEQ. Trimming cost V 0 bases and J 4 bases; bases outside gene matches: 3. The sequencing used peripheral blood, collected in the first trimester of pregnancy. This clonotype originated in a female donor in good health, enrolled as a control in a pregnancy study. The chain links TRBV4-2 to TRBJ2-3; TRBD2 agrees at 8 bases. The CDR3 here is CASSQDRGGPDTQYF. The CDR3 coding sequence is TGTGCCAGCAGCCAAGATCGGGGGGGCCCAGATACGCAGTATTTT.